The 30 T cell receptor beta chains below come from one sample, sequenced in a study of blood T cells in healthy people across ages. Sample-barcoded 5' priming and a J-beta primer mix drove a second PCR of about 7 to 12 cycles. Via MiXCR, TCRdb re-called the 5' RACE reads, giving one row per CDR3 protein. The sample has 1.5 million to 2 million distinct CDR3 sequences, 28% seen once. The specimen sequenced was blood. Every receptor here comes from a woman aged 25 to 45 in good health.

The rearrangement links TRBV29-1 to TRBJ2-7, with 10 bases matching TRBD2. The DNA end is more similar to TRBJ2-5, so the J call may be wrong. CDR1 SQVTM and CDR2 ANQGSEA come from the germline V gene. The CDR3 totals 13 residues. The CDR3: CSAILAGRETQYF. DNA of the CDR3: TGCAGCGCTATACTAGCGGGGAGGGAGACCCAGTACTTC.

This clonotype was observed a few times. The genes are TRBV12-3 or TRBV12-4 and TRBJ2-5; D unresolved. This CDR3 contains 11 residues. V was pared by 5 bases and J by 9 bases, with 10 bases between. CDR3 amino acids: CASSASAAQYF. The CDR3 DNA reads TGTGCCAGCAGTGCGTCCGCGGCCCAGTACTTC.

For this clonotype: This may be a read error: a much more frequent sequence differs by one nucleotide. The genes are TRBV9 and TRBJ2-1, with 9 bases matching TRBD1. Germline CDR1 is SGDLS and CDR2 is YYNGEE. This CDR3 is 16 amino acids long. The junction had 9 bases not matched to a gene; V was cut back by 0 bases and J by 8 bases. CDR3 amino acids: CASSVAGTGLNDEQFF. DNA for the CDR3: TGTGCCAGCAGCGTAGCCGGGACAGGGTTGAACGATGAGCAGTTCTTC.

This clonotype was counted between two and nine times. The chain employs TRBV20-1 and TRBJ2-7; no definite D call. This CDR3 spans 12 amino acids. V shed 6 bases and J shed 5 bases, with 14 bases lying between them. In germline, CDR1 is DFQATT, CDR2 SNEGSKA (reference sequence). In nucleotides, the CDR3 is TGCAGTGCCCAGAAATTCGAGAACGAGCAGTACTTC. Its translation: CSAQKFENEQYF.

The rearrangement uses TRBV6-5 and TRBJ1-6; D uncertain. This CDR3 has 11 residues. The V gene lost 10 bases and the J gene lost 10 bases, with 11 bases spanning the gap. The germline CDR1 and CDR2 sequences are MNHEY and SVGAGI. CDR3 amino acids: CANRLRSPLHF. CDR3 sequence (DNA): TGTGCCAACCGACTCCGGTCACCCCTCCACTTT.

The V call is TRBV2, the J call TRBJ2-7, with 7 bases identical to TRBD1. The germline CDR1 and CDR2 sequences are SNHLY and FYNNEI. The CDR3 contains 14 residues. V lost 7 bases, J lost 3 bases, and 9 bases stayed unmatched. The CDR3 loop is CASTNYRDSYEQYF. The CDR3 DNA reads as TGTGCCAGCACTAACTACAGGGACAGCTACGAGCAGTACTTC.

This clonotype came up a few times. This chain joins TRBV11-2 and TRBJ1-2, with D tentatively TRBD1 (5 bases). The CDR3 is 15 residues long. The germline V gene encodes CDR1 SGHAT and CDR2 FQNNGV. Trimming cost V 9 bases and J 4 bases, with 21 bases left between them. The CDR3 is CASSLEGRRAYGYTF. The DNA for the CDR3 is TGTGCCAGTAGCCTAGAGGGACGTCGGGCCTATGGCTACACCTTC.

This clonotype was seen at least ten times. The rearrangement uses TRBV6-4 and TRBJ2-1, with D possibly being TRBD1 (5 bases). CDR1 and CDR2 (germline): MRHNA, SNTAGT. V was trimmed by 4 bases and J by 8 bases, leaving 12 bases between them. The CDR3 covers 13 residues. CDR3 protein: CASSVQGWDEQFF. The CDR3 DNA is TGTGCCAGCAGTGTCCAGGGTTGGGATGAGCAGTTCTTC.

V usage is TRBV5-4 and J usage is TRBJ1-6; D remains ambiguous. This CDR3 is 13 amino acids long. Germline CDR1 SGHNT, CDR2 YYREEE (reference sequence). V lost 0 bases and J lost 9, with 7 bases in between. The CDR3: CASSLDNISPLHF. The CDR3 coding sequence is TGTGCCAGCAGCTTGGACAATATTTCACCCCTCCACTTT.

On this clonotype: A much larger clone differs by one base, so this may be a read error. The rearrangement uses TRBV11-2 and TRBJ2-5, with D unclear. The germline V gene encodes CDR1 SGHAT and CDR2 FQNNGV. This CDR3 contains 13 residues. Trimming took 1 base from V and 11 from J, leaving 14 bases between them. CDR3 amino acids: CASSLGLFNEQYF. The CDR3 nucleotides read TGTGCCAGCAGCTTAGGGCTGTTCAATGAGCAGTACTTC.

The rearrangement links TRBV24-1 to TRBJ2-4; 10 nucleotides agree with TRBD1. The tail of the sequence fits TRBJ2-7 better, so the J call may be wrong. Germline V lookup: CDR1 KGHDR, CDR2 SFDVKD. CDR3 length: 17 amino acids. The CDR3 region is CATSDPDRDRGVHEQYF. In DNA form, the CDR3 reads TGTGCCACCAGTGATCCGGACCGGGACAGGGGCGTCCACGAGCAGTACTTC.

In this sample, this clonotype turned up a few times. V usage is TRBV10-3 and J usage is TRBJ2-1; 9 bases map to TRBD2. The trim removed 6 bases at V and 3 bases at J, leaving 0 bases unmatched. The CDR3 has 13 amino acids. Germline CDR1 ENHRY, CDR2 SYGVKD. Written as DNA, the CDR3 is TGTGCCATCAGGCGGGAGGGCTACAATGAGCAGTTCTTC. Protein sequence: CAIRREGYNEQFF.

This clonotype was recorded a few times. The chain combines TRBV7-2 with TRBJ1-1, with no clear D. Trimming shortened V by 5 bases and J by 0 bases, and 13 bases separated the two germline ends. The CDR3 runs 15 residues. Germline assignment: CDR1 SGHTA and CDR2 FQGNSA. CDR3 amino acids: CASSGRTVMNTEAFF. The CDR3 nucleotides are TGTGCCAGCAGCGGTAGGACGGTTATGAACACTGAAGCTTTCTTT. The full variable domain, in which reference TRBV7-2 and TRBJ1-1 provide the parts outside the CDR3, is GAGVSQSPSNKVTEKGKDVELRCDPISGHTALYWYRQSLGQGLEFLIYFQGNSAPDKSGLPSDRFSAERTGGSVSTLTIQRTQQEDSAVYLCASSGRTVMNTEAFFGQGTRLTVV.

The rearrangement uses TRBV27 and TRBJ2-7; D is ambiguous. TRBJ2-5 explains the end of the DNA better; the J call may be wrong. Looked up from germline, CDR1 is MNHEY and CDR2 is SMNVEV (reference sequence). This CDR3 region has 11 residues. CDR3 loop: CASKVRETQYF. The CDR3 region has the DNA TGTGCCAGCAAAGTGCGGGAGACCCAGTACTTC.

This clonotype was recorded a few times. The chain combines TRBV6-2 or TRBV6-3 with TRBJ2-7, with TRBD1 identical over 7 bases. CDR3 length equals 14 residues. From germline, CDR1 is MNHEY and CDR2 SVGEGT. Losses at the gene ends were 6 bases for V and 1 base for J; bases not matched to a gene: 6. CDR3 DNA sequence: TGTGCCAGCAGGGACAGGAGAACGTCCTACGAGCAGTACTTC. Translated: CASRDRRTSYEQYF.

V is TRBV29-1 and J is TRBJ1-1; D is unresolved. Trimming stripped 7 bases from V and 11 bases from J, with 14 bases between. The germline V gene has CDR1 SQVTM and CDR2 ANQGSEA. This CDR3 comprises 10 residues. The CDR3 coding sequence is TGCAGCGCTGTAGGCACCGGGGCTTTCTTT. The encoded protein is CSAVGTGAFF.

This clonotype has more than one count but fewer than ten. A single base separates this from a much larger clone, so it may be a read error. The V call is TRBV12-3 or TRBV12-4, the J call TRBJ2-3; D is possibly TRBD1 or TRBD2 (5 bases each). CDR3 size: 15 residues. Trimming took 4 bases from V and 5 from J, leaving 16 bases between them. CDR3 in amino acids: CASSSWGSPQDTQYF. In DNA form, the CDR3 reads TGTGCCAGCAGTTCCTGGGGGTCCCCACAAGATACGCAGTATTTT.

This clonotype was detected only a few times. A junction boundary mismatches the germline segment, possibly from a read error. The rearrangement uses TRBV6-2 or TRBV6-3 and TRBJ1-1, with D unclear. Germline V gene sequence: CDR1 MNHEY, CDR2 SVGEGT. This CDR3 comprises 12 residues. Here the CDR3 reads CASSPSDLEAFF. The CDR3 DNA follows: TGCGCCAGCAGCCCCTCAGATCTTGAAGCTTTCTTT.

The chain recombines TRBV27 with TRBJ2-5; D remains ambiguous. V was clipped by 4 bases and J by 7 bases, with 19 bases between them. This CDR3 has 15 residues. CDR1 is MNHEY, CDR2 SMNVEV, per germline (reference sequence). The CDR3 sequence is CASSSDRAVRGTQYF. CDR3 nucleotide sequence: TGTGCCAGCAGTTCAGACCGGGCAGTAAGAGGGACCCAGTACTTC.

The chain combines TRBV30 with TRBJ2-7; D may be TRBD1 or TRBD2 (5 bases each). Germline V gene lookup returns CDR1 GTSNPN and CDR2 SVGIG (reference sequence). The CDR3 extends over 15 amino acids. Trimming stripped 3 bases from V and 2 bases from J, with 17 bases between. CDR3 loop: CAWSDAKGPTYEQYF. The DNA for the CDR3 is TGTGCCTGGAGCGATGCCAAGGGACCTACCTACGAGCAGTACTTC. Supplemented by reference TRBV30 and TRBJ2-7, the full variable domain reads SQTIHQWPATLVQPVGSPLSLECTVEGTSNPNLYWYRQAAGRGLQLLFYSVGIGQISSEVPQNLSASRPQDRQFILSSKKLLLSDSGFYLCAWSDAKGPTYEQYFGPGTRLTVT.

In its sample, this clonotype was seen a few times. CDR3 loop: CASSPRGAVGNEQFF. In DNA form, the CDR3 reads TGTGCCAGCAGTCCCCGGGGGGCAGTCGGCAATGAGCAGTTCTTC. The chain recombines TRBV27 with TRBJ2-1; D is possibly TRBD2 (7 bases). Germline-derived CDR1 and CDR2 are MNHEY and SMNVEV (reference sequence). The V gene lost 5 bases and the J gene lost 6 bases, with 17 bases spanning the gap. This CDR3 contains 15 residues.

The chain couples TRBV20-1 to TRBJ2-2, with TRBD1 as a possible D gene (5 bases). The CDR3 has 15 residues. Trimming took 2 bases from V and 2 from J, leaving 12 bases between them. Germline V gives CDR1 DFQATT, CDR2 SNEGSKA (reference sequence). CDR3: CSARKGPSNTGELFF. The CDR3 region has the DNA TGCAGTGCTAGAAAGGGGCCGTCCAACACCGGGGAGCTGTTTTTT.

The V gene is TRBV5-1, the J gene TRBJ2-1; 12 bases align to TRBD2. Germline loops: CDR1 SGHRS, CDR2 YFSETQ. This CDR3 is 15 amino acids long. V lost 4 bases to trimming and J lost 7 bases; unmatched junction nucleotides: 6. The DNA for the CDR3 is TGCGCCAGCAGCCCTACCGGACTAGCGGGAAATGAGCAGTTCTTC. Translating gives CASSPTGLAGNEQFF.

Points on this clonotype: A much bigger clone sits one base away, suggesting this may be a read error. The chain carries TRBV12-3 or TRBV12-4 and TRBJ2-1, with TRBD1 identical over 8 bases. The CDR3 extends over 14 amino acids. With V trimmed by 6 bases and J by 8 bases, 9 bases remained unmatched. In DNA, the CDR3 is TGTGCCAGCAGAGGTCCAGGGGGCAGGGATGAGCAGTTCTTC. Translating gives CASRGPGGRDEQFF.

This clonotype was detected only a few times. This chain links TRBV7-6 with TRBJ2-2; 11 positions agree with TRBD2. The CDR3 length is 18 residues. V dropped 5 bases and J dropped 0; count of bases not matched to a gene: 8. The germline V gene encodes CDR1 SGHVS and CDR2 FNYEAQ. The CDR3 region has the DNA TGTGCCAGCAGCCCGCCCCGGACTAGCGGGTCGAACACCGGGGAGCTGTTTTTT. It specifies CASSPPRTSGSNTGELFF.

This chain uses TRBV5-5 with TRBJ2-3; tentative D call: TRBD1 (5 bases). Germline CDR1 and CDR2: SGHKS and YYEKEE (reference sequence). The CDR3 totals 15 residues. The V gene lost 2 bases and the J gene lost 0 bases, with 10 bases spanning the gap. DNA for the CDR3: TGTGCCAGCAGCTTCCTCACAGGCAGCACAGATACGCAGTATTTT. It encodes CASSFLTGSTDTQYF.

The chain is built from TRBV20-1 and TRBJ2-1; the match to TRBD2 covers 10 bases. The junction had 6 bases not matched to a gene; V was cut back by 1 base and J by 6 bases. CDR3 size: 15 residues. CDR1 DFQATT and CDR2 SNEGSKA come from the germline V gene (reference sequence). CDR3 loop: CSARAWLAGVNEQFF. CDR3 bases: TGCAGTGCTAGAGCCTGGCTAGCGGGGGTCAATGAGCAGTTCTTC.

The V call is TRBV13, the J call TRBJ2-1; 10 bases match TRBD2. This CDR3 contains 16 residues. The germline gives CDR1 PRHDT, CDR2 FYEKMQ (reference sequence). V gave up 4 bases and J gave up 10 bases; unmatched junction bases: 13. DNA of the CDR3: TGTGCCAGCAGCTCACAAAGACTAGCGGGCTCGCGGGAGCAGTTCTTC. Its protein product is CASSSQRLAGSREQFF. Using reference TRBV13 and TRBJ2-1 for the parts outside the CDR3, the full variable domain is AAGVIQSPRHLIKEKRETATLKCYPIPRHDTVYWYQQGPGQDPQFLISFYEKMQSDKGSIPDRFSAQQFSDYHSELNMSSLELGDSALYFCASSSQRLAGSREQFFGPGTRLTVL.

The rearrangement links TRBV20-1 to TRBJ2-7; D is perhaps TRBD2 (6 bases). Near its end, the DNA agrees better with TRBJ2-5, so the J call may be wrong. This CDR3 is built from 14 residues. CDR1 and CDR2 (germline): DFQATT, SNEGSKA (reference sequence). The CDR3 sequence: CSAGTGGARETQYF. For the CDR3, the DNA is TGCAGTGCAGGGACTGGCGGGGCTCGAGAGACCCAGTACTTC.

V gene TRBV27 combines with J gene TRBJ1-4; 8 bases fit TRBD1. Trimming at V came to 3 bases and at J to 10 bases, leaving 10 bases not matched to a gene. Per germline, CDR1 MNHEY and CDR2 SMNVEV (reference sequence). This CDR3 is built from 15 residues. The CDR3 sequence is CASSFSSGGLRKLFF. For the CDR3, the DNA is TGTGCCAGCAGTTTTTCTTCAGGGGGCTTGAGAAAACTGTTTTTT.